This entry is about one TCR beta chain. Clones were read by immunoSEQ multiplex PCR, and TCRdb kept only the in-frame ones, dropping some. The sample holds 300,000 to 400,000 clones; approximately 90% are singletons and the top ten take 0.83%. The sample is drawn from a study of cytomegalovirus exposure and HLA in healthy donors. Trimming left V 1 base short and J 0 bases short, with 9 bases between. The length of the CDR3 is 15 residues. Germline loops: CDR1 SGHTA, CDR2 FQGNSA. Sequencing was performed on PBMCs. The receptor was derived from a woman in her late teens or twenties in good health and CMV-seronegative. This chain connects TRBV7-2 to TRBJ1-1; the D is unclear. CDR3 residues: CASSLDRVMNTEAFF. In DNA form, the CDR3 reads TGTGCCAGCAGCTTAGATCGGGTAATGAACACTGAAGCTTTCTTT.